Following are 15 T cell receptor beta chains from one sample sequenced in a study of blood T cell repertoires in COVID-19. TCRdb's table, derived via immunoSEQ multiplex PCR, lists solely in-frame clones and lacks some. The sample lists 100,000 to 150,000 clones; approximately 86% were seen once. Source material: PBMCs or T cells enriched from blood (not recorded which). These receptors all come from a woman aged 45-59 years who had recovered from COVID-19.

The CDR3 DNA reads TGTGCCAGCAGTTCCGGGACTAGGGGTACCGGGGAGCTGTTTTTT. This sequence encodes CASSSGTRGTGELFF. The chain couples TRBV27 to TRBJ2-2; 8 bases align to TRBD2. Germline assignment: CDR1 MNHEY and CDR2 SMNVEV (reference sequence). V was pared by 4 bases and J by 5 bases, with 6 bases of the junction left unmatched. The length of the CDR3 is 15 residues.

The gene calls are TRBV5-4 and TRBJ2-7, with a weak D call TRBD1 (5 bases). Per the germline V gene, CDR1 is SGHNT and CDR2 is YYREEE (reference sequence). V was shortened by 2 bases and J by 2 bases, with 14 bases between the two germline ends. The CDR3 consists of 15 residues. Here the CDR3 reads CASSFRGSPPYEQYF. CDR3 nucleotides: TGTGCCAGCAGCTTTAGGGGTTCTCCTCCCTACGAGCAGTACTTC.

The chain employs TRBV5-1 and TRBJ2-7, with 9 bases aligning to TRBD1. The length of the CDR3 is 15 residues. Per germline, CDR1 SGHRS and CDR2 YFSETQ. V gave up 2 bases and J gave up 1 base; unmatched junction bases: 4. The CDR3 DNA reads as TGCGCCAGCAGCTTAACCGGGACAGGGTCCTACGAGCAGTACTTC. Translated, it gives CASSLTGTGSYEQYF. Together with reference TRBV5-1 and TRBJ2-7, the CDR3 gives the full variable domain: KAGVTQTPRYLIKTRGQQVTLSCSPISGHRSVSWYQQTPGQGLQFLFEYFSETQRNKGNFPGRFSGRQFSNSRSEMNVSTLELGDSALYLCASSLTGTGSYEQYFGPGTRLTVT.

On this clone: Other DNA sequences in the sample encode the same CDR3. This rearrangement joins TRBV7-2 to TRBJ2-7; 11 bases map to TRBD2. V lost 5 bases to trimming and J lost 4 bases; unmatched junction nucleotides: 4. Germline V gene data show CDR1 as SGHTA and CDR2 as FQGNSA. The CDR3 spans 14 residues. CDR3 residues: CASSLSGGAYEQYF. The CDR3 DNA is TGTGCCAGCAGCCTTAGCGGGGGGGCTTACGAGCAGTACTTC.

The chain is built from TRBV19 and TRBJ1-2; TRBD1 matches 7 bases. This CDR3 has 15 amino acids. The J segment lost 4 bases and the V segment lost 7 bases, leaving 12 bases of the junction unmatched. The germline V gene encodes CDR1 LNHDA and CDR2 SQIVND (reference sequence). The CDR3 spells CASNLPGQTLYGYTF. The CDR3 region has the DNA TGTGCCAGTAACCTTCCGGGACAGACTCTCTATGGCTACACCTTC. The whole variable domain, filled in from reference TRBV19 and TRBJ1-2, reads DGGITQSPKYLFRKEGQNVTLSCEQNLNHDAMYWYRQDPGQGLRLIYYSQIVNDFQKGDIAEGYSVSREKKESFPLTVTSAQKNPTAFYLCASNLPGQTLYGYTFGSGTRLTVV.

The chain couples TRBV29-1 to TRBJ2-1; 9 positions match TRBD1. Germline assignment: CDR1 SQVTM and CDR2 ANQGSEA. V gave up 5 bases and J gave up 9 bases; unmatched junction bases: 5. This CDR3 comprises 12 residues. This CDR3 reads CSVTGGAVEQFF. CDR3 DNA: TGCAGCGTTACAGGGGGCGCAGTTGAGCAGTTCTTC.

The genes are TRBV27 and TRBJ1-5, with 10 nucleotides matching TRBD1. The ends lost 6 bases at V and 7 bases at J; junction bases unmatched: 9. Germline V lookup: CDR1 MNHEY, CDR2 SMNVEV (reference sequence). CDR3 length: 15 residues. The CDR3 protein is CASSPLTGGTQPQHF. The CDR3 bases are TGTGCCAGCAGCCCCCTGACAGGGGGCACGCAGCCCCAGCATTTT.

The chain carries TRBV23-1 and TRBJ2-7; D may be TRBD1 (6 bases). TRBV23-1 is given ORF status, its function remaining uncertain. Trimming cost V 7 bases and J 5 bases, with 15 bases left between them. The CDR3 is 13 residues long. The CDR3 loop reads CASNPGNRDEQYF. In nucleotides, the CDR3 is TGCGCCAGCAATCCGGGCAACAGGGACGAGCAGTACTTC.

J is TRBJ1-2 and V is TRBV9; D perhaps matches TRBD1 (5 bases). V was pared by 0 bases and J by 2 bases, with 11 bases between. This CDR3 comprises 15 residues. Germline V gene lookup returns CDR1 SGDLS and CDR2 YYNGEE. CDR3 DNA: TGTGCCAGCAGCGTAGCCTTTGGGGGGAACTATGGCTACACCTTC. Amino acids: CASSVAFGGNYGYTF.

The CDR3 loop is CASSITSGGFGNEQFF. CDR3 coding DNA: TGTGCCAGCAGCATCACTAGCGGGGGTTTCGGGAATGAGCAGTTCTTC. The rearrangement joins TRBV7-2 to TRBJ2-1; 11 nucleotides match TRBD2. Germline CDR1 reads SGHTA; CDR2 reads FQGNSA. The trim removed 5 bases at V and 7 bases at J, leaving 10 bases unmatched. The CDR3 extends over 16 amino acids.

The genes are TRBV5-1 and TRBJ1-3, with TRBD1 as a possible D gene (6 bases). This CDR3 is built from 17 residues. The germline V and J ends were trimmed by 3 bases and 2 bases, with 18 bases remaining between them. The germline V gene encodes CDR1 SGHRS and CDR2 YFSETQ. CDR3 DNA: TGCGCCAGCAGCTCTGAACCCCAGGGGCGCCCTGGAAACACCATATATTTT. Amino acids: CASSSEPQGRPGNTIYF.

The V gene is TRBV10-3, the J gene TRBJ2-5, with D tentatively TRBD2 (7 bases). Germline CDR1 and CDR2: ENHRY and SYGVKD. Trimming left V 0 bases short and J 4 bases short, with 21 bases between. The CDR3 is 18 residues long. CDR3 coding DNA: TGTGCCATCAGTGAGTCGGGAGGGGGAAACTTCGACCGAGAGACCCAGTACTTC. It translates to CAISESGGGNFDRETQYF.

The rearrangement joins TRBV11-2 to TRBJ2-4; 9 bases map to TRBD1. CDR1 is SGHAT and CDR2 is FQNNGV in the germline V gene. The CDR3 spans 16 residues. V was pared by 1 base and J by 9 bases, with 10 bases of the junction left unmatched. The CDR3 sequence: CASSLAYRGREAIQYF. The CDR3 DNA reads TGTGCCAGCAGCTTAGCGTACAGGGGGCGCGAGGCCATTCAGTACTTC.

This clone was counted only a few times. The V gene is TRBV10-3, the J gene TRBJ1-1; 7 bases line up with TRBD1. This CDR3 is 13 amino acids long. CDR1 is ENHRY and CDR2 is SYGVKD in the germline V gene. Trimming cost V 9 bases and J 0 bases; bases outside gene matches: 4. In DNA, the CDR3 is TGTGCCATTAGACAGGGCATGAACACTGAAGCTTTCTTT. Its protein product is CAIRQGMNTEAFF.

The rearrangement joins TRBV19 to TRBJ2-2, with D maybe TRBD1 (5 bases). The CDR3 runs 15 residues. From germline, CDR1 is LNHDA and CDR2 SQIVND (reference sequence). Trimming removed 2 bases at V and 3 bases at J, with 10 bases between. Written as DNA, the CDR3 is TGTGCCAGTAGTATAACCAGGGCCTACACCGGGGAGCTGTTTTTT. It is translated as CASSITRAYTGELFF.